The clone carrying this T cell receptor beta chain was detected ten times or more. Its matching antigen is unknown. This sample stems from a study of T cells in Graves' hyperthyroidism and ophthalmopathy. As for the study in general: Peripheral blood was collected at initial diagnosis, before any treatment.

For the diagnoses, clinical symptoms, serum thyroxine and TRAb, thyroid ultrasound and orbital computed tomography were used. Amplification targeted TCR beta CDR3 regions from RNA transcripts. HTBI primers were employed in a first-round RT-PCR of the TCR CDR3. TCRdb analysed the multiplex PCR reads with MiXCR anew, one entry per CDR3 protein. The sample consists of a few hundred thousand distinct CDR3 sequences, approximately 16% of them appearing once. There are 15 residues in the CDR3. V was shortened by 3 bases and J by 3 bases, with 12 bases between the two germline ends. Germline V gives CDR1 LNHNV, CDR2 YYDKDF (reference sequence). The study's findings and limits: Ophthalmopathy was distinguished from stable hyperthyroidism by 13 V-J signatures. The model anticipated ophthalmopathy a median about six months pre-onset.

This TCR came from a woman in her 40s with Graves' ophthalmopathy. Material: blood. The rearrangement links TRBV15 to TRBJ2-1; D may match TRBD1 or TRBD2 (5 bases each). The CDR3 spells CATSSGQGDYNEQFF. CDR3 sequence (DNA): TGTGCCACCAGCAGCGGTCAGGGAGACTACAATGAGCAGTTCTTC.